Listed below are T cell receptor beta chains from one sample, sequenced in a study of blood T cell repertoires in COVID-19. The protocol was immunoSEQ multiplex PCR, while the TCRdb copy is restricted to in-frame clones and leaves out a portion. The table lists hundreds of thousands of clones, around 87% of them singletons. Sequences were obtained from PBMCs or T cells enriched from blood (not recorded which). The receptors were gathered from a woman between 45 and 60 years old who had recovered from COVID-19. Each CDR3 is given with its conserved first and last residue. A D gene is named only where the DNA matches it firmly. Expanded clones are given a class, and other clones once, few, many or no size at all.

v_gene	abundance	d_gene	j_gene	CDR3aa	CDR3nt
TRBV5-6	NA	TRBD1	TRBJ2-6	CASSSTGAGANVLTF	TGTGCCAGCAGCTCGACAGGGGCTGGGGCCAACGTCCTGACTTTC
TRBV9	NA	TRBD1	TRBJ2-5	CASSLLEGAGETQYF	TGTGCCAGCAGCCTGCTTGAGGGGGCGGGAGAGACCCAGTACTTC
TRBV19	NA	TRBD1	TRBJ1-5	CASKSGGRNQPQHF	TGTGCCAGTAAATCAGGGGGCAGGAATCAGCCCCAGCATTTT
TRBV27	NA	NA	TRBJ1-2	CATPREGPNYGYTF	TGTGCCACCCCTCGTGAGGGTCCTAACTATGGCTACACCTTC
TRBV4-1	few	NA	TRBJ2-2	CASRGGRRGGELFF	TGCGCCAGCAGAGGTGGGAGGAGGGGCGGGGAGCTGTTTTTT
TRBV18	NA	TRBD1	TRBJ2-7	CASSPGNRLQGGEQYF	TGTGCCAGCTCACCAGGCAACCGATTACAGGGGGGCGAGCAGTACTTC
TRBV18	NA	NA	TRBJ1-4	CASSPRGLTNEKLFF	TGTGCCAGCTCACCTCGCGGTTTAACTAATGAAAAACTGTTTTTT
TRBV3-1/TRBV3-2	NA	TRBD1	TRBJ1-1	CASSQEADRAQAFF	TGTGCCAGCAGCCAAGAGGCTGACAGGGCTCAAGCTTTCTTT
TRBV30	NA	NA	TRBJ2-5	CAWSVQFQETQYF	TGTGCCTGGAGTGTTCAGTTCCAAGAGACCCAGTACTTC
TRBV6-4	NA	NA	TRBJ1-5	CVHSQPYSNQPQHF	TGCGTCCATTCACAGCCTTATAGCAATCAGCCCCAGCATTTT
TRBV27	few	NA	TRBJ1-1	CASSQQGNTEAFF	TGTGCCAGCAGCCAGCAGGGGAACACTGAAGCTTTCTTT
TRBV9	NA	NA	TRBJ2-6	CASSASSRDSGANVLTF	TGTGCCAGCAGCGCAAGTTCCAGGGACTCTGGGGCCAACGTCCTGACTTTC
TRBV27	NA	NA	TRBJ1-4	CASSLTIGGSGEKLFF	TGTGCCAGCAGTTTAACTATTGGGGGGAGTGGTGAAAAACTGTTTTTT
TRBV9	NA	NA	TRBJ1-2	CASSVDDRSAGDTF	TGTGCCAGCAGCGTAGATGACCGATCTGCGGGGGACACCTTC
TRBV7-8	NA	NA	TRBJ2-2	CASSLGTSNTGELFF	TGTGCCAGCAGCTTAGGGACATCGAACACCGGGGAGCTGTTTTTT
TRBV19	NA	NA	TRBJ1-1	CASSIDKTWRNTEAFF	TGTGCCAGTAGTATAGATAAAACCTGGAGGAACACTGAAGCTTTCTTT
TRBV6-5	NA	NA	TRBJ1-1	CASSWGDRTEAFF	TGTGCCAGCAGTTGGGGGGATCGCACTGAAGCTTTCTTT
TRBV9	NA	NA	TRBJ2-3	CASSVGPATRVDTQYF	TGTGCCAGCAGCGTAGGCCCAGCGACCCGGGTAGATACGCAGTATTTT
TRBV3-1/TRBV3-2	few	NA	TRBJ1-6	CASSQDQTDSPLHF	TGTGCCAGCAGCCAAGATCAAACAGACTCACCCCTCCACTTT
TRBV28	NA	NA	TRBJ2-7	CASNGKGESYEQYF	TGTGCCAGCAACGGGAAGGGGGAGTCCTACGAGCAGTACTTC
TRBV24-1	NA	TRBD2	TRBJ2-3	CATSDRGVGTDTQYF	TGTGCCACCAGTGATCGGGGGGTGGGCACAGATACGCAGTATTTT
TRBV28	NA	NA	TRBJ2-2	CASSSGQGQRTGELFF	TGTGCCAGCAGTTCCGGGCAGGGACAAAGGACCGGGGAGCTGTTTTTT
TRBV5-1	few	NA	TRBJ1-1	CASSREGGMNTEAFF	TGCGCCAGCAGTCGGGAGGGCGGCATGAACACTGAAGCTTTCTTT
TRBV2	NA	TRBD2	TRBJ2-1	CASSRTEASGSSEQFF	TGTGCCAGCAGTCGCACCGAGGCTAGCGGGAGTAGTGAGCAGTTCTTC
TRBV11-3	NA	TRBD2	TRBJ2-1	CASSTKLAPNYNEQFF	TGTGCCAGCAGCACAAAACTAGCGCCGAACTACAATGAGCAGTTCTTC
TRBV4-2	NA	NA	TRBJ1-1	CASSQISGDPEAFF	TGTGCCAGCAGCCAAATATCGGGGGACCCTGAAGCTTTCTTT
TRBV24-1	once	NA	TRBJ2-5	CATSDPRELAETQYF	TGTGCCACCAGTGATCCCCGCGAACTAGCAGAGACCCAGTACTTC
TRBV27	NA	NA	TRBJ2-7	CASSAGGNAYEQYF	TGTGCCAGCTCGGCCGGAGGGAATGCCTACGAGCAGTACTTC
TRBV6-5	few	NA	TRBJ1-3	CASFSQIGNTIYF	TGTGCCAGCTTTAGTCAAATTGGAAACACCATATATTTT
TRBV6-4	NA	NA	TRBJ1-5	CASSDSRDPRFSQPQHF	TGTGCCAGCAGTGACTCGCGGGACCCCCGTTTCAGTCAGCCCCAGCATTTT
TRBV2	NA	TRBD1	TRBJ1-5	CASSPDREHQPQHF	TGTGCCAGCAGTCCGGACAGGGAGCATCAGCCCCAGCATTTT
TRBV6-1	NA	TRBD1	TRBJ1-4	CASSELRWTGGEKLFF	TGTGCCAGCAGTGAATTGCGGTGGACAGGGGGCGAAAAACTGTTTTTT
TRBV5-1	NA	NA	TRBJ2-1	CASSGNYPHEQFF	TGCGCCAGCAGCGGAAACTATCCGCATGAGCAGTTCTTC
TRBV5-4	few	NA	TRBJ1-1	CASSLGRVNTEAFF	TGTGCCAGCAGCTTGGGCAGGGTGAACACTGAAGCTTTCTTT